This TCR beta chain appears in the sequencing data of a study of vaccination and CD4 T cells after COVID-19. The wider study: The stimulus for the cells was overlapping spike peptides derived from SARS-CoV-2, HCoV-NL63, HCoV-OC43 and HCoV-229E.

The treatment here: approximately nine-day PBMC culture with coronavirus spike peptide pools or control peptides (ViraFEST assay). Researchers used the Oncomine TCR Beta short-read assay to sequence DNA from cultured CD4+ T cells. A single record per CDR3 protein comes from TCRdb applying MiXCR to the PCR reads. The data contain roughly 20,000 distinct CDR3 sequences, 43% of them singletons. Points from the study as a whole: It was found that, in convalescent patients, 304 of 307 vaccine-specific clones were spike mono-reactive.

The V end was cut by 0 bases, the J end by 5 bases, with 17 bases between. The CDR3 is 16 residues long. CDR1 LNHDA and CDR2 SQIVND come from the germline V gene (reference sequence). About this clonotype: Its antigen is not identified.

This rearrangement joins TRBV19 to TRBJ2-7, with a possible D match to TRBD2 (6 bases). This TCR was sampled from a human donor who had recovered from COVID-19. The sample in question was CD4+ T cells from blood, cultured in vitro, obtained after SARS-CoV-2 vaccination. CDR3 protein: CASSIETRSRVNEQYF. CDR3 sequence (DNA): TGTGCCAGTAGTATAGAGACTAGATCGAGGGTCAACGAGCAGTACTTC.